This is a list of T cell receptor beta chains from one sample in a study of CD8+CD57+ T cells in acquired aplastic anemia. Each CDR3 protein is one row after TCRdb ran MiXCR on the reads. This table holds about 220,000 distinct CDR3 sequences, approximately 35% found once. The material sequenced was sorted CD4+, CD8+, or CD8+CD57+ T cells (not recorded which) from PBMCs. These receptors originate from a human donor in good health, serving as a control. Both conserved end residues are part of each CDR3. A D gene is named only where the DNA matches it firmly. Not all rows give a size; the values are once, few, many and, for expanded clones, a class.

J | length | size | V | D | CDR3 | DNA
TRBJ2-1 | 13 | few | TRBV2 | . | CASSRLGPNEQFF | TGTGCCAGCAGTCGACTCGGACCCAATGAGCAGTTCTTC
TRBJ1-6 | 16 | many | TRBV12-3/TRBV12-4 | TRBD1 | CASSLGQGKDNSPLHF | TGTGCCAGCAGTCTAGGACAGGGGAAGGATAATTCACCCCTCCACTTT
TRBJ2-7 | 18 | many | TRBV24-1 | . | CATSDWAGLGQVVHEQYF | TGTGCCACCAGTGATTGGGCGGGGTTAGGACAGGTGGTCCACGAGCAGTACTTC
TRBJ2-3 | 16 | many | TRBV15 | . | CATSKKPTPLAGTQYF | TGTGCCACCAGCAAAAAGCCGACCCCACTAGCTGGTACGCAGTATTTT
TRBJ2-5 | 13 | many | TRBV20-1 | . | CSARSQIGETQYF | TGCAGTGCTAGAAGTCAGATCGGAGAGACCCAGTACTTC
TRBJ1-1 | 13 | . | TRBV10-1 | . | CASSDGGDTEAFF | TGCGCCAGCAGTGATGGGGGGGACACTGAAGCTTTCTTT
TRBJ2-7 | 15 | . | TRBV25-1 | . | CASSGSGTRSYEQYF | TGTGCCAGCAGTGGCTCCGGGACTCGCTCCTACGAGCAGTACTTC
TRBJ2-1 | 17 | . | TRBV5-4 | TRBD2 | CASSLPQAGGSYNEQFF | TGTGCCAGCAGCTTGCCACAGGCGGGGGGCTCCTACAATGAGCAGTTCTTC
TRBJ1-2 | 12 | . | TRBV25-1 | . | CASSETGWGYTF | TGTGCCAGCAGTGAGACGGGATGGGGCTACACCTTC
TRBJ2-5 | 13 | . | TRBV2 | . | CASRWTEGETQYF | TGTGCCAGCAGGTGGACCGAGGGAGAGACCCAGTACTTC
TRBJ2-5 | 14 | many | TRBV20-1 | . | CSARDRRVSETQYF | TGCAGTGCTAGAGATCGCAGGGTGAGCGAGACCCAGTACTTC
TRBJ1-4 | 13 | . | TRBV3-1 | . | CASSLRGNEKLFF | TGTGCCAGCAGCCTGCGGGGGAATGAAAAACTGTTTTTT
TRBJ1-2 | 15 | . | TRBV28 | . | CVSSKTPAGRYGYTF | TGTGTCAGCAGCAAAACTCCGGCAGGGCGGTATGGCTACACCTTC
TRBJ1-3 | 15 | . | TRBV11-2 | TRBD1 | CASSFRDRVGNTIYF | TGTGCCAGCAGCTTCAGGGACAGGGTTGGAAACACCATATATTTT
TRBJ2-7 | 14 | . | TRBV7-2 | . | CASSPGRVVREQYF | TGTGCCAGCAGCCCGGGAAGGGTTGTACGCGAGCAGTACTTC
TRBJ2-2 | 16 | many | TRBV19 | . | CASRYQEAVNTGELFF | TGTGCCAGTAGGTACCAGGAGGCGGTCAACACCGGGGAGCTGTTTTTT
TRBJ1-6 | 15 | many | TRBV7-2 | TRBD1 | CASSLGQGAYSPLHF | TGTGCCAGCAGCTTAGGACAGGGGGCCTATTCACCCCTCCACTTT
TRBJ2-2 | 16 | . | TRBV9 | TRBD2 | CASSVGGSGGGGELFF | TGTGCCAGCAGCGTAGGTGGTAGCGGGGGCGGCGGGGAGCTGTTTTTT
TRBJ1-1 | 16 | many | TRBV7-2 | . | CASSLALGVMNTEAFF | TGTGCCAGCAGCTTAGCGTTGGGAGTTATGAACACTGAAGCTTTCTTT
TRBJ1-1 | 12 | many | TRBV19 | . | CASSRGQGEAFF | TGTGCCAGTAGTAGGGGGCAAGGTGAAGCTTTCTTT
TRBJ2-7 | 14 | many | TRBV25-1 | . | CASRGGMGSYEQYF | TGTGCCAGCAGGGGGGGAATGGGCTCCTACGAGCAGTACTTC
TRBJ2-5 | 15 | . | TRBV5-4 | TRBD2 | CASSLAGGQQETQYF | TGTGCCAGCAGCCTAGCGGGGGGACAACAAGAGACCCAGTACTTC
TRBJ1-1 | 16 | . | TRBV14 | TRBD1 | CASSRPGQGFNTEAFF | TGTGCCAGCAGCCGTCCGGGACAGGGTTTTAACACTGAAGCTTTCTTT
TRBJ1-6 | 13 | . | TRBV11-2 | . | CASRSRGGERLHF | TGTGCCAGCAGGTCACGAGGGGGGGAACGCCTCCACTTT
TRBJ1-4 | 15 | . | TRBV9 | . | CASSVDQGFNRKLFF | TGTGCCAGCAGCGTAGATCAGGGATTTAATCGAAAACTGTTTTTT
TRBJ2-3 | 15 | . | TRBV12-3/TRBV12-4 | . | CASSSPRVSTDTQYF | TGTGCCAGCAGTTCCCCCAGGGTAAGCACAGATACGCAGTATTTT
TRBJ1-1 | 13 | few | TRBV3-1 | TRBD1 | CASSRDRESEAFF | TGTGCCAGCAGCCGGGACAGGGAATCTGAAGCTTTCTTT
TRBJ2-3 | 10 | . | TRBV7-3 | . | CVLAGDTQYF | TGTGTCCTAGCCGGAGATACGCAGTATTTT
TRBJ1-6 | 17 | many | TRBV4-1 | TRBD1 | CASSLGQASSYNSPLHF | TGCGCCAGCAGCCTCGGACAGGCGAGCTCCTATAATTCACCCCTCCACTTT